This record concerns one T cell receptor (beta chain) sequence. Its antigen is currently unknown. J lost 11 bases, V lost 5 bases, and 8 bases had no gene match. The CDR3 spans 14 residues. Germline V CDR1 and CDR2: SGHAT, FQNNGV. The entry originates in a study of beta chain features in type 1 diabetes. Investigators reverse transcribed all isolated RNA, so they sequenced expressed TCRB transcripts. Some clones are missing from TCRdb's copy, which holds only in-frame ones; the method was immunoSEQ multiplex PCR. The sample includes approximately 140,000 clones, 9% of them seen just once. The study's findings and limits: Equally in patients and controls, PCR might preferentially amplify shorter templates. Naive, central memory and Treg TCRB repertoires appeared more alike in patients than in healthy donors. The study found moderately but significantly shorter TCRB CDR3s in all four CD4+ subsets of Type 1 diabetes patients.

The sequenced material came from central memory CD4+ T cells from blood. The clonotype was recovered from a man aged 25-40 years with type 1 diabetes. The chain is built from TRBV11-2 and TRBJ1-6; 8 bases match TRBD1. The CDR3 DNA reads as TGTGCCAGCAGCCAGACAGGGGAGAGGACACCCCTCCACTTT. Protein sequence: CASSQTGERTPLHF.